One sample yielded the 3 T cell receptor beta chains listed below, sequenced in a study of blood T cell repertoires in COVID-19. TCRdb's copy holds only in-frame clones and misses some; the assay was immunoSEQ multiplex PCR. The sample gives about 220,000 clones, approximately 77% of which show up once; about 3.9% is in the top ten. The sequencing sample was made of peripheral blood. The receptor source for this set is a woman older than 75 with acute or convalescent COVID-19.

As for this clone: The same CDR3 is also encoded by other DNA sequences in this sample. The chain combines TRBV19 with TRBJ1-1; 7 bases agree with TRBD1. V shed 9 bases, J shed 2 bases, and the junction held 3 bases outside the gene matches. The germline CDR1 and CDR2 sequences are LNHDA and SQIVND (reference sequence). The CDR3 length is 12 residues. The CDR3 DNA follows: TGTGCCAGCCGGGACAGCAACACTGAAGCTTTCTTT. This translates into CASRDSNTEAFF.

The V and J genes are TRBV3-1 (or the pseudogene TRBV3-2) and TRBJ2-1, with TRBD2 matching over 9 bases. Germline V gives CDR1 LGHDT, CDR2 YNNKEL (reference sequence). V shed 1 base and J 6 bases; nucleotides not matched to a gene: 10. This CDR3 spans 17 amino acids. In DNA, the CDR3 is TGTGCCAGCAGCCAAGTTACCGCGGGGGGGCGCTCCAATGAGCAGTTCTTC. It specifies CASSQVTAGGRSNEQFF.

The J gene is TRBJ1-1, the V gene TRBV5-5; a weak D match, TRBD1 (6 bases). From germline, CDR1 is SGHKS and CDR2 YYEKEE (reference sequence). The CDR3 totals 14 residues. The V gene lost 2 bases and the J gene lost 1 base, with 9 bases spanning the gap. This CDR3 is CASSFSRGNTEAFF. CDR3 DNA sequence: TGTGCCAGCAGCTTCTCCAGGGGGAACACTGAAGCTTTCTTT.